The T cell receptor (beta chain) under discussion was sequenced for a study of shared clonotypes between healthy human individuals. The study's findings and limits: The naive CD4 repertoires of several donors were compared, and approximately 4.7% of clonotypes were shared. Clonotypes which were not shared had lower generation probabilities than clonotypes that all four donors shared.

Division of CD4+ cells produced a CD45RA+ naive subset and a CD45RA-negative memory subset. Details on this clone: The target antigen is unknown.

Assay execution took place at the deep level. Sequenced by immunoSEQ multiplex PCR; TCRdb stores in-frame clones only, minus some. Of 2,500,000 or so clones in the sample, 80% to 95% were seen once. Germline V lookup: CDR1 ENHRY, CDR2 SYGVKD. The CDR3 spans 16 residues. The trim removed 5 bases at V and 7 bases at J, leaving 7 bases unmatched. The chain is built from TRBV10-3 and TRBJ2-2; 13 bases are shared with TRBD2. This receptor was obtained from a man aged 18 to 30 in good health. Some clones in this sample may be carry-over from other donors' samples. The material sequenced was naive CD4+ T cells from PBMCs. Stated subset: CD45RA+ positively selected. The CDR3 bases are TGTGCCATCAGTTCCGGGACTAGCGGGATGGGCGGGGAGCTGTTTTTT. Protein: CAISSGTSGMGGELFF.